The rows below give T cell receptor beta chains drawn from one sample of a study of blood T cell repertoires in COVID-19. Repertoires were generated with immunoSEQ multiplex PCR, while TCRdb's copy carries only in-frame clones and drops some. Of under 200,000 clones detected, roughly nine tenths appear once; the ten largest clones hold 7%. Sequencing was carried out using peripheral blood. Receptors originate from a woman of 80 years or more in a cohort sampled during active or convalescent COVID-19. The CDR3 runs from the conserved cysteine through the conserved F or W. The D gene is left open where the match is weak. Only part of the rows carry a size: once, few, many, or a class if the clone is expanded.

>TRBJ2-3|TRBV10-3|TRBD1|-
CAIRDRGGTDTQYF
TGTGCCATCCGGGACAGGGGTGGGACAGATACGCAGTATTTT
>TRBJ1-5|TRBV7-9|TRBD1|-
CASSPTGTGNQPQHF
TGTGCCAGCAGCCCCACCGGGACAGGGAATCAGCCCCAGCATTTT
>TRBJ2-2|TRBV15|TRBD1|-
CATSRTGGRAGNLNTGELFF
TGTGCCACCAGCAGGACAGGGGGCCGAGCGGGGAACCTGAACACCGGGGAGCTGTTTTTT
>TRBJ2-7|TRBV6-6|-|-
CASSYTRQVGYEQYF
TGTGCCAGCAGTTACACAAGACAGGTGGGCTACGAGCAGTACTTC
>TRBJ1-2|TRBV29-1|-|-
CSGRVNRGYGYTF
TGCAGCGGCCGGGTGAATCGGGGCTATGGCTACACCTTC
>TRBJ1-5|TRBV23-1|-|-
CASSQPKDGRLSYSNQPQHF
TGCGCCAGCAGTCAACCAAAGGATGGCCGACTATCCTATAGCAATCAGCCCCAGCATTTT
>TRBJ2-1|TRBV7-9|-|-
CASSYGQYSYNEQFF
TGTGCCAGCAGCTACGGACAGTACTCCTACAATGAGCAGTTCTTC
>TRBJ1-5|TRBV6-2/TRBV6-3|TRBD1|-
CASSYWDRVGNQPQHF
TGTGCCAGCAGTTACTGGGACAGGGTAGGCAATCAGCCCCAGCATTTT
>TRBJ2-1|TRBV6-2/TRBV6-3|-|-
CASSFQYNEQFF
TGTGCCAGCAGTTTCCAGTACAATGAGCAGTTCTTC
>TRBJ2-1|TRBV19|-|-
CASSIMGSSYNEQFF
TGTGCCAGTAGTATTATGGGGAGCTCCTACAATGAGCAGTTCTTC
>TRBJ2-1|TRBV13|TRBD2|-
CASSFRNRGGYNEQFF
TGTGCCAGCAGCTTCCGGAATCGGGGGGGTTACAATGAGCAGTTCTTC
>TRBJ2-1|TRBV5-6|TRBD1|-
CASSLFGQGYNEQFF
TGTGCCAGCAGCTTGTTCGGACAGGGATACAATGAGCAGTTCTTC
>TRBJ2-2|TRBV2|TRBD2|-
CASSRTSGRGSGELFF
TGTGCCAGCAGCAGGACTAGCGGGAGGGGATCCGGGGAGCTGTTTTTT
>TRBJ2-5|TRBV2|TRBD1|few
CASTGQGRLETQYF
TGTGCCAGCACGGGACAGGGGAGACTCGAGACCCAGTACTTC
>TRBJ2-3|TRBV25-1|-|-
CASSPLGQGTDTQYF
TGTGCCAGCAGCCCCCTGGGCCAGGGCACAGATACGCAGTATTTT
>TRBJ1-4|TRBV19|-|-
CASSKEPRDEKLFF
TGTGCCAGTAGTAAGGAACCGAGGGATGAAAAACTGTTTTTT
>TRBJ1-2|TRBV5-1|-|-
CASNPGEGYGYTF
TGCGCCAGCAACCCAGGGGAGGGGTATGGCTACACCTTC
>TRBJ2-5|TRBV4-3|-|once
CASSQARGVETQYF
TGCGCCAGCAGCCAAGCCCGCGGGGTAGAGACCCAGTACTTC
>TRBJ1-1|TRBV6-5|-|-
CASSYQGSNTEAFF
TGTGCCAGCAGTTATCAGGGGTCGAACACTGAAGCTTTCTTT
>TRBJ1-5|TRBV7-2|-|-
CASSLGAGNQPQHF
TGTGCCAGCAGCTTAGGGGCAGGCAATCAGCCCCAGCATTTT
>TRBJ1-5|TRBV6-5|-|-
CASKKGRGQPQHF
TGTGCCAGCAAAAAGGGCCGGGGTCAGCCCCAGCATTTT
>TRBJ1-5|TRBV19|-|-
CASSDTGVSNQPQHF
TGTGCCAGTAGCGATACGGGGGTAAGCAATCAGCCCCAGCATTTT
>TRBJ2-1|TRBV19|-|-
CASSIDLARSEQFF
TGTGCCAGTAGTATTGATCTAGCAAGGAGTGAGCAGTTCTTC
>TRBJ1-2|TRBV9|TRBD1|-
CASSETGGTDYGYTF
TGTGCCAGCAGCGAGACAGGGGGCACTGACTATGGCTACACCTTC
>TRBJ2-7|TRBV7-2|TRBD2|-
CASSPPVSGGPYEQYF
TGTGCCAGCAGTCCTCCTGTGAGCGGGGGCCCCTACGAGCAGTACTTC
>TRBJ1-2|TRBV2|-|-
CASSELGGTPQNQGYTF
TGTGCCAGCAGTGAGTTAGGCGGCACCCCTCAAAACCAGGGCTACACCTTC
>TRBJ1-5|TRBV11-2|-|-
CASSPGQGRNQPQHF
TGTGCCAGCAGCCCAGGGCAGGGTAGGAATCAGCCCCAGCATTTT
>TRBJ2-3|TRBV20-1|-|-
CSAGSTDTQYF
TGCAGTGCCGGTTCCACAGATACGCAGTATTTT
>TRBJ1-4|TRBV5-8|-|-
CASSLVGRNEKLFF
TGTGCCAGCAGCTTGGTGGGCCGGAATGAAAAACTGTTTTTT
>TRBJ2-5|TRBV4-1|TRBD2|-
CASSQDLAGVRETQYF
TGCGCCAGCAGCCAAGACCTAGCGGGGGTCCGAGAGACCCAGTACTTC
>TRBJ2-1|TRBV5-1|TRBD2|-
CASSPGSGGHSYNEQFF
TGCGCCAGCAGCCCGGGTAGCGGGGGCCACTCCTACAATGAGCAGTTCTTC
>TRBJ1-1|TRBV2|-|-
CASSEARRGGTEAFF
TGTGCCAGCAGTGAAGCGCGAAGGGGCGGAACTGAAGCTTTCTTT
>TRBJ1-5|TRBV28|TRBD1|once
CASSPFGGQGVGYGNQPQHF
TGTGCCAGCAGCCCCTTCGGTGGACAGGGTGTTGGTTATGGCAATCAGCCCCAGCATTTT
>TRBJ2-1|TRBV3-1/TRBV3-2|TRBD1|-
CALDRGDNEQFF
TGTGCCCTTGACAGGGGGGATAATGAGCAGTTCTTC
>TRBJ2-1|TRBV18|TRBD1|-
CASSLEQGSYDNEQFF
TGTGCCAGCTCACTAGAACAGGGGTCATATGACAATGAGCAGTTCTTC
>TRBJ1-4|TRBV5-1|-|-
CASSLWGRTNEKLFF
TGCGCCAGCAGCCTGTGGGGCCGAACTAATGAAAAACTGTTTTTT